The clone carrying this TCR beta chain came up a few times. Antigen specificity is unknown. This sample is drawn from a study of naive and memory T cell subsets. Study-wide results and caveats: The RNA method is potentially sensitive to activation and differentiation changes.

Treatment reported: skin biopsy from PPD injection site in Mantoux-positive individual. An oligonucleotide containing a UMI was ligated to the 3' end of TCR cDNA. Skin biopsies came from PPD injection sites in Mantoux-positive individuals. Cells were not sorted; total RNA input targeted about 1 to 1000 ng. Amplification of ligated cDNA took four PCR rounds with SP2 and nested alpha and beta constant primers. Reverse transcription of blood and skin TCR RNA was primed at alpha and beta constant regions. TCRdb re-called the UMI-ligation and nested PCR reads through MiXCR, storing one row per CDR3 protein. Of tens of thousands of distinct CDR3 sequences in the sample, roughly 6.6% are singletons; the top ten hold approximately 3.1%. The specimen comprised skin, sampled from a tuberculin skin test site. The sequence derives from an adult in good health.

This chain's CDR3 is CSVEGVTSGGYNEQFF. CDR3 nucleotides: TGCAGCGTTGAAGGGGTGACTAGCGGGGGGTACAATGAGCAGTTCTTC. The chain carries TRBV29-1 and TRBJ2-1; TRBD2 matches at 13 bases. Germline CDR1 SQVTM, CDR2 ANQGSEA. J was trimmed by 4 bases and V by 1 base; bases with no gene match: 4. The CDR3 runs to 16 residues.